The rows below give T cell receptor beta chains drawn from one sample of a study of regulatory T cells in long-lasting Graves disease. TCRdb itself ran the multiplex PCR reads through MiXCR, one entry per CDR3 protein. The table has 400,000 to 450,000 distinct CDR3 sequences, around 20% seen once; the top ten hold about a quarter. Here the sequenced sample was peripheral blood mononuclear cells (PBMCs), taken when the disease was refractory, from a patient treated with antithyroid drugs. Receptor source: a female donor with Graves disease. Each CDR3 is given with its conserved first and last residue. D genes are given only for firm matches. A row's size may be missing; if present it is once, few, many or a size class.

V gene	J gene	D gene	clone size	CDR3 protein	CDR3 DNA
TRBV18	TRBJ2-2	TRBD2	-	CASSQEARGTGELFF	TGTGCCAGCTCACAGGAAGCGCGGGGGACCGGGGAGCTGTTTTTT
TRBV6-1	TRBJ2-1	TRBD1	few	CASSGGTGGYNEQFF	TGTGCCAGCAGTGGAGGGACAGGGGGGTACAATGAGCAGTTCTTC
TRBV28	TRBJ2-5	-	many	CASSSRLIQETQYF	TGTGCCAGCAGTTCCAGACTGATACAAGAGACCCAGTACTTC
TRBV6-1	TRBJ1-5	-	few	CASSDRSSNQPQHF	TGTGCCAGCTCTGACAGGAGTAGCAATCAGCCCCAGCATTTT
TRBV6-1	TRBJ2-5	-	-	CASSPRMGRVRVETQYF	TGTGCCAGCAGTCCTCGAATGGGCAGGGTGAGAGTAGAGACCCAGTACTTC
TRBV5-1	TRBJ1-6	-	many	CASSGTGNSPLHF	TGCGCCAGCAGCGGGACGGGGAATTCACCCCTCCACTTT
TRBV5-1	TRBJ1-1	-	-	CASSPETGHLNTEAFF	TGCGCCAGCAGCCCGGAGACCGGACATTTGAACACTGAAGCTTTCTTT
TRBV2	TRBJ2-7	-	many	CASSQGAYEQYF	TGTGCCAGCAGCCAAGGGGCCTACGAGCAGTACTTC
TRBV28	TRBJ2-7	TRBD1	few	CASSPGGTVIYEQYF	TGTGCCAGCAGTCCGGGTGGGACAGTAATCTACGAGCAGTACTTC
TRBV3-1	TRBJ2-7	-	many	CASSQDRLSYEQYF	TGTGCCAGCAGCCAAGATCGACTCTCCTACGAGCAGTACTTC
TRBV12-3/TRBV12-4	TRBJ1-1	-	many	CASTLLTMNTEAFF	TGTGCCAGCACTTTGCTAACCATGAACACTGAAGCTTTCTTT
TRBV12-3/TRBV12-4	TRBJ1-2	-	many	CASSKQGTNYGYTF	TGTGCCAGCAGCAAACAGGGTACTAACTATGGCTACACCTTC
TRBV12-3/TRBV12-4	TRBJ2-3	-	-	CASIPTNTDTQYF	TGTGCCAGCATCCCGACTAACACAGATACGCAGTATTTT
TRBV6-1	TRBJ2-2	TRBD2	-	CASKSTGLAGMAGELFF	TGTGCCAGCAAGTCGACAGGACTAGCGGGAATGGCCGGGGAGCTGTTTTTT
TRBV6-1	TRBJ2-7	TRBD2	many	CASSPELAVAYEQYF	TGTGCCAGCAGTCCGGAACTAGCGGTAGCCTACGAGCAGTACTTC
TRBV29-1	TRBJ1-1	TRBD1	few	CSVAPTGMNTEAFF	TGCAGCGTGGCCCCGACAGGGATGAACACTGAAGCTTTCTTT
TRBV5-1	TRBJ2-7	TRBD2	few	CASSFGLAGVNEQYF	TGCGCCAGCAGCTTTGGACTAGCGGGAGTCAACGAGCAGTACTTC
TRBV3-1	TRBJ1-2	-	few	CASSQARDYGYTF	TGTGCCAGCAGCCAAGCGAGGGACTATGGCTACACCTTC
TRBV2	TRBJ2-2	-	-	CASSEAGGAAGELFF	TGTGCCAGCAGTGAAGCAGGGGGAGCGGCCGGGGAGCTGTTTTTT